The source of this TCR beta chain is a study of blood T cell repertoires in COVID-19. Across the whole study: Acute and convalescent COVID-19 specimens originated in the United States, Italy and Spain.

Original processing methods: Reference gene primer amplification yielded estimated nucleated cell counts. TCRdb's copy holds only in-frame clones and misses some; the assay was immunoSEQ multiplex PCR. V, J and clone size derive from that table, while D and trimming were established from the DNA sequence. The table records about 330,000 clones, 85% to 90% of them present only once. The length of the CDR3 is 16 residues. CDR1 is DFQATT and CDR2 is SNEGSKA in the germline V gene (reference sequence). V was clipped by 3 bases and J by 3 bases, with 15 bases between them. The rearrangement joins TRBV20-1 to TRBJ1-6; no firm D call. The TCR originated in a woman aged 45-65 years with active or convalescent COVID-19. The material sequenced was peripheral blood. DNA for the CDR3: TGCAGTGCTAGTCCCCCCCTTAGAAGCTATAATTCACCCCTCCACTTT. Protein sequence: CSASPPLRSYNSPLHF.